This T cell receptor (beta chain) is drawn from a study of PD-1 blockade in classical Hodgkin lymphoma. In the study overall: Nivolumab 3 mg/kg was given intravenously every 2 weeks.

This table comes from immunoSEQ multiplex PCR, and its TCRdb copy is limited to in-frame clones, with some not included. The sample shows approximately 65,000 clones, approximately 90% of them seen only once. Per the germline V gene, CDR1 is MNHNY and CDR2 is SVGAGI (reference sequence). J was trimmed by 0 bases and V by 2 bases; bases with no gene match: 4. This CDR3 comprises 16 residues. Regarding the study as a whole: Similar baseline diversity was found in complete responders and newly diagnosed patients. Reported baseline diversity: healthy donors highest, relapsed/refractory patients lowest. Unlike CD8+ TCR diversity, which did not rise significantly by C4D1, CD4+ TCR diversity did.

Concerning this clone itself: Its antigen is unknown.

There was relapse after autologous stem cell transplantation in every patient, and there was variation in brentuximab vedotin exposure. The chain links TRBV6-6 to TRBJ2-4; 7 positions agree with TRBD2. The input for sequencing was peripheral blood mononuclear cells (PBMCs), taken at baseline. The clonotype was recovered from a human donor with classical Hodgkin lymphoma. The CDR3 nucleotides are TGTGCCAGCAGTTACGAGGCGGGGGTAGCCAAAAACATTCAGTACTTC. Protein product: CASSYEAGVAKNIQYF.